Presented here are 8 T cell receptor beta chains from one specimen sequenced in a study of Ad26.COV2.S vaccination and SARS-CoV-2 variants. Some clones are missing from TCRdb's copy, which holds only in-frame ones; the method was immunoSEQ multiplex PCR. The sample contains around 300,000 clones, around 89% of which appear only once. The treatment denotes: about 20 received Ad26.COV2.S at low or high dose, single or two shots; about 5 received placebo; per-sample allocation not given. Vaccine and placebo recipients were sampled on day 63 after the first injection. This sample comprised peripheral blood, obtained in a trial of Ad26.COV2.S vaccine versus placebo. The source of these receptors is a person between 18 and 60 years old who received the Ad26.COV2.S COVID-19 vaccine or a placebo.

The chain employs TRBV28 and TRBJ2-2, with 10 bases lining up with TRBD2. V lost 6 bases, J lost 9 bases, and 4 bases stayed unmatched. Germline V gene lookup returns CDR1 MDHEN and CDR2 SYDVKM. CDR3 size: 13 residues. CDR3 sequence (DNA): TGTGCCAGCAGGAGCGGGAGGGCCCGGGAGCTGTTTTTT. This codes for CASRSGRARELFF.

This sequence joins TRBV4-3 and TRBJ1-2; D not certain. CDR1 and CDR2 from the germline V gene are LGHNA and YSLEER. Trimming took 4 bases from V and 4 from J, leaving 13 bases between them. This CDR3 has 14 amino acids. CDR3 sequence: CASSPLGQSYGYTF. The CDR3 bases are TGCGCCAGCAGCCCCCTCGGGCAGTCCTATGGCTACACCTTC.

The chain uses TRBV27 and TRBJ2-3; D gene uncertain. CDR3 length: 15 residues. V gave up 3 bases and J gave up 3 bases, with 13 bases separating them. From germline, CDR1 is MNHEY and CDR2 SMNVEV (reference sequence). The CDR3 DNA reads as TGTGCCAGCAGTTTGTCACAGACCGGAACAGATACGCAGTATTTT. Protein: CASSLSQTGTDTQYF.

The rearrangement joins TRBV5-4 to TRBJ2-3; 11 nucleotides line up with TRBD2. The germline gives CDR1 SGHNT, CDR2 YYREEE (reference sequence). Losses at the gene ends were 4 bases for V and 0 bases for J; bases not matched to a gene: 4. This CDR3 is built from 16 residues. The DNA of the CDR3 is TGTGCCAGCAGCCCTGTAGCGGGGGGGAGCACAGATACGCAGTATTTT. This encodes CASSPVAGGSTDTQYF.

This clone was observed once. The V and J genes are TRBV11-3 and TRBJ2-5, with D perhaps TRBD2 (5 bases). This CDR3 comprises 14 residues. Germline CDR1 SGHNT, CDR2 YENEEA. The V gene lost 8 bases and the J gene lost 5 bases, with 18 bases spanning the gap. CDR3 loop: CASPHGERWETQYF. CDR3 DNA: TGTGCCAGCCCCCACGGGGAGCGGTGGGAGACCCAGTACTTC.

The chain combines TRBV28 with TRBJ2-5, with D possibly being TRBD1 or TRBD2 (6 bases each). CDR1 MDHEN and CDR2 SYDVKM come from the germline V gene. The CDR3 covers 16 residues. With 4 bases removed from V and 5 bases from J, the gap between germline ends came to 20 bases. The DNA of the CDR3 is TGTGCCAGCAGTTCCCAACAAACAGGGACTCGCGAGACCCAGTACTTC. Protein product: CASSSQQTGTRETQYF.

The V call is TRBV6-4, the J call TRBJ2-1, with a possible D match to TRBD1 (7 bases). Trimming shortened V by 3 bases and J by 14 bases, and 17 bases separated the two germline ends. Germline assignment: CDR1 MRHNA and CDR2 SNTAGT. This CDR3 contains 13 residues. The DNA of the CDR3 is TGTGCCAGCAGTGAGGACGCCCAGGGGGGAAAGTTCTTC. Translating it yields CASSEDAQGGKFF.

As regards this clone: Other DNA sequences in this specimen translate into the identical CDR3. The chain has TRBV2 and TRBJ2-7, with 9 bases matching TRBD1. Germline V CDR1 and CDR2: SNHLY, FYNNEI. Trimming cost V 3 bases and J 5 bases; bases outside gene matches: 2. The CDR3 is 13 residues long. The DNA of the CDR3 is TGTGCCAGCAGTGAGCGGACAGGGGACGAGCAGTACTTC. Its protein is CASSERTGDEQYF.